The next 25 T cell receptor beta chains were all read from a single sample in a study of blood T cell repertoires in COVID-19. Some clones are missing from TCRdb's copy, which holds only in-frame ones; the method was immunoSEQ multiplex PCR. The data contain roughly 300,000 clones, around 83% of them singletons. Sample: peripheral blood. These TCRs come from a woman aged 50 to 60 with acute or convalescent COVID-19.

The chain is built from TRBV30 and TRBJ1-3; D gene ambiguous. The CDR3 is 14 residues long. Trimming took 2 bases from V and 2 from J, leaving 10 bases between them. Germline values: CDR1 GTSNPN, CDR2 SVGIG (reference sequence). CDR3 residues: CAWSRSYAGNTIYF. CDR3 in DNA: TGTGCCTGGAGTCGGAGTTACGCTGGAAACACCATATATTTT.

The gene calls are TRBV7-2 and TRBJ2-3; 11 nucleotides line up with TRBD2. This CDR3 is 15 amino acids long. The V gene end was trimmed by 6 bases and the J gene end by 6 bases; junction bases not matched to a gene: 8. Germline V lookup: CDR1 SGHTA, CDR2 FQGNSA. CDR3 sequence reads: CASSRTSGSRDTQYF. In DNA, the CDR3 is TGTGCCAGCAGTCGTACTAGCGGGAGTCGGGATACGCAGTATTTT.

V usage is TRBV24-1 and J usage is TRBJ2-5; weak D call: TRBD2 (5 bases). The CDR3 totals 13 residues. The germline V gene has CDR1 KGHDR and CDR2 SFDVKD. V lost 6 bases to trimming and J lost 4 bases, with 11 bases between them. The CDR3 coding sequence is TGTGCCACCAGTATGGACTCTCGAGAGACCCAGTACTTC. Translation gives CATSMDSRETQYF.

V and J are TRBV12-3 or TRBV12-4 and TRBJ1-2, with 10 bases fitting TRBD1. This CDR3 spans 12 amino acids. V dropped 7 bases and J dropped 6; count of bases not matched to a gene: 2. This CDR3 is CASKTGGDGYTF. For the CDR3, the DNA is TGTGCCAGCAAGACAGGGGGCGATGGCTACACCTTC.

This clone was counted a few times. The chain couples TRBV5-1 to TRBJ1-5; 10 bases fit TRBD1. The CDR3 is 16 amino acids. Germline V gene sequence: CDR1 SGHRS, CDR2 YFSETQ. V lost 0 bases and J lost 8; bases outside the gene matches: 8. CDR3 loop: CASSLGMTGGGEPQHF. In DNA form, the CDR3 reads TGCGCCAGCAGCTTGGGGATGACAGGGGGCGGGGAGCCCCAGCATTTT. The full variable domain, in which reference TRBV5-1 and TRBJ1-5 provide the parts outside the CDR3, is KAGVTQTPRYLIKTRGQQVTLSCSPISGHRSVSWYQQTPGQGLQFLFEYFSETQRNKGNFPGRFSGRQFSNSRSEMNVSTLELGDSALYLCASSLGMTGGGEPQHFGDGTRLSIL.

This chain connects TRBV7-2 to TRBJ2-5; perhaps TRBD2 as D (6 bases). The CDR3 is 16 residues long. With 3 bases removed from V and 0 bases from J, the gap between germline ends came to 14 bases. Germline V gives CDR1 SGHTA, CDR2 FQGNSA. The DNA for the CDR3 is TGTGCCAGCAGCTTGTACGGCGGGACGTACCAAGAGACCCAGTACTTC. Its translation is CASSLYGGTYQETQYF. Supplemented by reference TRBV7-2 and TRBJ2-5, the full variable domain reads GAGVSQSPSNKVTEKGKDVELRCDPISGHTALYWYRQSLGQGLEFLIYFQGNSAPDKSGLPSDRFSAERTGGSVSTLTIQRTQQEDSAVYLCASSLYGGTYQETQYFGPGTRLLVL.

The V call is TRBV16, the J call TRBJ1-3; tentatively, D is TRBD1 (6 bases). V gave up 1 base and J gave up 9 bases, with 7 bases separating them. Looked up from germline, CDR1 is KGHSY and CDR2 is FQNENV. CDR3 size: 12 residues. The CDR3 loop is CASSQYRATIYF. The CDR3 nucleotides are TGTGCCAGCAGCCAATACAGGGCCACCATATATTTT.

This clone was picked up one time. The genes are TRBV3-1 (or the pseudogene TRBV3-2) and TRBJ2-3; 10 bases fit TRBD2. This CDR3 is built from 17 residues. The germline V gene has CDR1 LGHDT and CDR2 YNNKEL (reference sequence). V lost 1 base to trimming and J lost 7 bases; unmatched junction nucleotides: 11. The CDR3 protein is CASSQGKVAGGRNTQYF. Written as DNA, the CDR3 is TGTGCCAGCAGCCAAGGCAAGGTAGCGGGAGGAAGGAATACGCAGTATTTT.

The gene calls are TRBV5-4 and TRBJ1-3; 10 bases fit TRBD1. Germline V gene data show CDR1 as SGHNT and CDR2 as YYREEE (reference sequence). The CDR3 is 15 residues long. The V and J ends lost 4 bases and 1 base, in that order; junction bases with no gene match: 2. The chain's CDR3 is CASSPDRGSGNTIYF. CDR3 sequence (DNA): TGTGCCAGCAGCCCGGACAGGGGGTCTGGAAACACCATATATTTT.

The chain is built from TRBV5-1 and TRBJ1-2, with TRBD1 as a possible D gene (6 bases). The V and J ends lost 3 bases and 7 bases respectively, with 19 bases between them. This CDR3 has 15 residues. The V gene's germline CDR1 is SGHRS and CDR2 YFSETQ. CDR3 sequence: CASSWPDSVRGGYTF. Written as DNA, the CDR3 is TGCGCCAGCAGCTGGCCGGACAGTGTTAGGGGTGGCTACACCTTC.

The V gene is TRBV7-2, the J gene TRBJ2-5, with 7 bases fitting TRBD1. J lost 4 bases, V lost 4 bases, and 9 bases had no gene match. Looked up from germline, CDR1 is SGHTA and CDR2 is FQGNSA. The CDR3 is 15 residues long. The CDR3 nucleotides are TGTGCCAGCAGCTCCGGGACAGCCGGCAGAGAGACCCAGTACTTC. This gives the protein CASSSGTAGRETQYF.

J is TRBJ2-3 and V is TRBV14; 7 bases are a match to TRBD2. Germline V gene lookup returns CDR1 SGHDN and CDR2 FVKESK. CDR3 length equals 17 residues. V shed 3 bases, J shed 0 bases, and the junction held 9 bases outside the gene matches. This CDR3 reads CASSHPLGGASTDTQYF. DNA of the CDR3: TGTGCCAGCAGCCACCCCCTGGGAGGGGCAAGCACAGATACGCAGTATTTT. Supplemented by reference TRBV14 and TRBJ2-3, the full variable domain reads EAGVTQFPSHSVIEKGQTVTLRCDPISGHDNLYWYRRVMGKEIKFLLHFVKESKQDESGMPNNRFLAERTGGTYSTLKVQPAELEDSGVYFCASSHPLGGASTDTQYFGPGTRLTVL.

The J gene is TRBJ1-2, the V gene TRBV2; D unresolved. Germline CDR1 is SNHLY and CDR2 is FYNNEI. The CDR3 is made up of 11 amino acids. V was shortened by 8 bases and J by 5 bases, with 9 bases between the two germline ends. CDR3 protein: CASVRSYGYTF. The CDR3 DNA follows: TGTGCCAGCGTGAGGTCTTATGGCTACACCTTC.

This clone was picked up one time. The chain employs TRBV21-1 and TRBJ2-2; the D call of TRBD2 is as the table states it, not checked on the DNA. TRBV21-1 has pseudogene status. This CDR3 region has 16 residues. The CDR3 region is CASSTRPHSPAGELFF. The DNA for the CDR3 is TGTGCCAGCAGCACCCGTCCTCACTCCCCGGCCGGGGAGCTGTTTTTT.

The V gene is TRBV19, the J gene TRBJ1-2, with a tentative D call TRBD1 (5 bases). The germline gives CDR1 LNHDA, CDR2 SQIVND (reference sequence). Trimming took off 1 base at V and 4 bases at J, with 13 bases between the two ends. The CDR3 has 15 amino acids. The CDR3 here is CASSIGDGGPYGYTF. DNA of the CDR3: TGTGCCAGTAGTATAGGGGACGGGGGACCCTATGGCTACACCTTC. Complete variable domain (other parts from reference TRBV19 and TRBJ1-2): DGGITQSPKYLFRKEGQNVTLSCEQNLNHDAMYWYRQDPGQGLRLIYYSQIVNDFQKGDIAEGYSVSREKKESFPLTVTSAQKNPTAFYLCASSIGDGGPYGYTFGSGTRLTVV.

This clone was found once. The chain joins TRBV7-2 to TRBJ2-7; the match to TRBD1 covers 8 bases. The length of the CDR3 is 15 residues. V lost 2 bases to trimming and J lost 5 bases; unmatched junction nucleotides: 8. Germline CDR1 and CDR2: SGHTA and FQGNSA. The CDR3 loop is CASSLYDRGFHEQYV. In nucleotides, the CDR3 is TGTGCCAGCAGCTTATATGACAGGGGTTTCCACGAGCAGTACGTC.

This chain uses TRBV11-3 with TRBJ2-5; possible D gene TRBD1, 5 bases. V was trimmed by 1 base and J by 5 bases, leaving 14 bases between them. The CDR3 has 15 amino acids. Germline-derived CDR1 and CDR2 are SGHNT and YENEEA. The CDR3 nucleotides read TGTGCCAGCAGCTTAGGGCAACAGGTCTGGGAGACCCAGTACTTC. Translation: CASSLGQQVWETQYF.

The rearrangement links TRBV15 to TRBJ1-1; D is perhaps TRBD1 (5 bases). The germline gives CDR1 LNHNV, CDR2 YYDKDF (reference sequence). V shed 5 bases and J shed 1 base, with 8 bases lying between them. The CDR3 length is 13 residues. The CDR3 reads CATSGDWNTEAFF. The CDR3 nucleotides are TGTGCCACCAGCGGGGACTGGAACACTGAAGCTTTCTTT.

This clone was detected only a few times. The rearrangement joins TRBV3-1 (or the pseudogene TRBV3-2) to TRBJ1-6, with D perhaps TRBD1 (6 bases). In germline, CDR1 is LGHDT, CDR2 YNNKEL (reference sequence). V lost 7 bases to trimming and J lost 7 bases, with 14 bases between them. The CDR3 consists of 14 residues. The CDR3 reads CASTPTGRNSPLHF. For the CDR3, the DNA is TGTGCCAGCACCCCGACAGGAAGGAATTCACCCCTCCACTTT.

The CDR3 DNA is TGTGCCAGCAGCTTAGGCGGTTCCTCCCGGGAGCTGTTTTTT. This encodes CASSLGGSSRELFF. The chain recombines TRBV7-2 with TRBJ2-2; D remains unclear. Germline CDR1 reads SGHTA; CDR2 reads FQGNSA. Trimming removed 1 base at V and 9 bases at J, with 12 bases between. The CDR3 has 14 residues.

The chain links TRBV5-5 to TRBJ1-6, with TRBD1 identical over 7 bases. CDR1 SGHKS and CDR2 YYEKEE come from the germline V gene (reference sequence). The CDR3 has 13 amino acids. With 5 bases clipped from V and 10 bases from J, the junction kept 6 bases outside the gene matches. The DNA for the CDR3 is TGTGCCAGCAGTTCTCCGGGACAGTCACCCCTCCACTTT. This codes for CASSSPGQSPLHF. Variable domain in full (rest from reference TRBV5-5 and TRBJ1-6): DAGVTQSPTHLIKTRGQQVTLRCSPISGHKSVSWYQQVLGQGPQFIFQYYEKEERGRGNFPDRFSARQFPNYSSELNVNALLLGDSALYLCASSSPGQSPLHFGNGTRLTVT.

This clone was counted ten times or more. V gene TRBV7-9 combines with J gene TRBJ2-7; TRBD2 might be the D (7 bases). The CDR3 contains 13 residues. Germline V lookup: CDR1 SEHNR, CDR2 FQNEAQ (reference sequence). Deletions cut 5 bases from V and 3 bases from J, with 11 bases between. The DNA for the CDR3 is TGTGCCAGCAGCACAGGGACTAACTACGAGCAGTACTTC. Translating gives CASSTGTNYEQYF.

The chain has TRBV9 and TRBJ2-3; 9 bases are a match to TRBD2. This CDR3 spans 15 amino acids. The germline gives CDR1 SGDLS, CDR2 YYNGEE. Trimming cost V 4 bases and J 2 bases; bases outside gene matches: 5. The chain's CDR3 is CASSPTSGDTDTQYF. The CDR3 nucleotides read TGTGCCAGCAGCCCGACTAGCGGAGACACAGATACGCAGTATTTT.

J is TRBJ1-2 and V is TRBV5-4; D uncertain. This CDR3 region has 15 residues. Trimming pared 4 bases from V and 7 bases from J, leaving 20 bases between. Germline lookup yields CDR1 SGHNT and CDR2 YYREEE (reference sequence). As DNA, the CDR3 is TGTGCCAGCAGCACCGAGTACGGTCTGAATGGTGGCTACACCTTC. This sequence encodes CASSTEYGLNGGYTF.

J is TRBJ1-2 and V is TRBV4-1, with 10 bases aligning to TRBD1. Germline V gene data show CDR1 as MGHRA and CDR2 as YSYEKL. V was clipped by 5 bases and J by 6 bases; unmatched bases: 12. The CDR3 consists of 16 residues. The CDR3 nucleotides are TGCGCCAGCAGCAAAGTCATGGGACAGGGGTACGATGGCTACACCTTC. Its translation is CASSKVMGQGYDGYTF.